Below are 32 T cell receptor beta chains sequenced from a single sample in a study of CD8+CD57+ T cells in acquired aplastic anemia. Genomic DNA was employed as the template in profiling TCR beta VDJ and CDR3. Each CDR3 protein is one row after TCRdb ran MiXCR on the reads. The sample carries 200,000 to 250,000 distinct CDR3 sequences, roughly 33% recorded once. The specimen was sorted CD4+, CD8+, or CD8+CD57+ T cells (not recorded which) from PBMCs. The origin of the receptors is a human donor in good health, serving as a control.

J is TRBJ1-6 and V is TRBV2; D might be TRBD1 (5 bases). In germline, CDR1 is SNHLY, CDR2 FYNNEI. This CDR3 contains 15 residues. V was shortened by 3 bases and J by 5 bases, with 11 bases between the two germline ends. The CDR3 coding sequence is TGTGCCAGCAGTGAGCGCAGGGTCGATAATTCACCCCTCCACTTT. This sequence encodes CASSERRVDNSPLHF.

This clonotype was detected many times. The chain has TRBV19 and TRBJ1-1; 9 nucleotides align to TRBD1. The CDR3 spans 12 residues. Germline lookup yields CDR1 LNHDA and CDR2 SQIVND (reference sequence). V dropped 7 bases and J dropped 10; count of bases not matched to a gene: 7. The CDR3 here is CASTYPGQGAFF. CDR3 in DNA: TGTGCCAGTACTTATCCGGGACAGGGAGCTTTCTTT.

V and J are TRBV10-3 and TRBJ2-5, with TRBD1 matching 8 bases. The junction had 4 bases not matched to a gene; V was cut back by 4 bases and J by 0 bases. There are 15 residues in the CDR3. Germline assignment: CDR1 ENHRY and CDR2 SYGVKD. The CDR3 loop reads CAISAGGRDQETQYF. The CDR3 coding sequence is TGTGCCATCAGTGCAGGGGGCCGTGACCAAGAGACCCAGTACTTC.

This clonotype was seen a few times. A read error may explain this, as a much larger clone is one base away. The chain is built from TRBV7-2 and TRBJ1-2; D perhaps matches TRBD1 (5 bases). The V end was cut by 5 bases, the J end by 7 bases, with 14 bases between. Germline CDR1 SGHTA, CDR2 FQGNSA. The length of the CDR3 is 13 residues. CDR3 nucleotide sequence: TGTGCCAGCAGCCTTGACAGTAATATTGGCTACACCTTC. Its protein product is CASSLDSNIGYTF. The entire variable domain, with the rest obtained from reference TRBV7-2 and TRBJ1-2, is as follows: GAGVSQSPSNKVTEKGKDVELRCDPISGHTALYWYRQSLGQGLEFLIYFQGNSAPDKSGLPSDRFSAERTGGSVSTLTIQRTQQEDSAVYLCASSLDSNIGYTFGSGTRLTVV.

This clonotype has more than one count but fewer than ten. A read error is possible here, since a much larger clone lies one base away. CDR3 region: CSGEGDRGSYGQYF. DNA of the CDR3: TGCAGCGGGGAGGGGGACAGGGGCTCCTACGGGCAGTACTTC. The chain recombines TRBV29-1 with TRBJ2-7; 10 bases line up with TRBD1. The CDR3 is 14 residues long. CDR1 is SQVTM, CDR2 ANQGSEA, per germline.

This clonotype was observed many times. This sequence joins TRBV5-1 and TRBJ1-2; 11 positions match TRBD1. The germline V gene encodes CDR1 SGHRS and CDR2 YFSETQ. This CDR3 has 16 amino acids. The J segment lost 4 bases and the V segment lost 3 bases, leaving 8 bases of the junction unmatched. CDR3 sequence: CASSWRTGGELYGYTF. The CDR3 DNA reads TGCGCCAGCAGCTGGAGGACAGGGGGCGAACTCTATGGCTACACCTTC.

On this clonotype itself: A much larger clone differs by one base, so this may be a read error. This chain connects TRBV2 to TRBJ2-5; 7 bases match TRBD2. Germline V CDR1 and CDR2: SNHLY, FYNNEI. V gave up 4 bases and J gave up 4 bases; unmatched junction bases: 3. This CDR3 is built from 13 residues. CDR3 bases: TGTGCCAGCAGTGGCAGGGAGGGAGAGACCCAGTACTTC. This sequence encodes CASSGREGETQYF.

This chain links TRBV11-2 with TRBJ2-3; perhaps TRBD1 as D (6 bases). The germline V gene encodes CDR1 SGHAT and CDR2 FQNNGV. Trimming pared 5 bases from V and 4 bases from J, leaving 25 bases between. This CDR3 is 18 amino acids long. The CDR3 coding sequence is TGTGCCAGCAGCCCCCACCCGACAGGTCGGTTTAGCGCAGATACGCAGTATTTT. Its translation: CASSPHPTGRFSADTQYF.

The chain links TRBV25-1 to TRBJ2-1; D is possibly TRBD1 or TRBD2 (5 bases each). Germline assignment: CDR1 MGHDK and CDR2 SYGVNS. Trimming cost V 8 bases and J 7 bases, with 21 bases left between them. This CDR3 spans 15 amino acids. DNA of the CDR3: TGTGCCAGCGGCCGTGGGACCCGGGTAGGAAATGAGCAGTTCTTC. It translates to CASGRGTRVGNEQFF.

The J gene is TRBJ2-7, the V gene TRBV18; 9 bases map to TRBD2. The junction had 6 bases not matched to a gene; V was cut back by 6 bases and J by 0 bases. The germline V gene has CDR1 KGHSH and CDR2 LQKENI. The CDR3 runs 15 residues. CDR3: CASSWLAGASYEQYF. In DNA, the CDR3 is TGTGCCAGCTCGTGGTTAGCGGGGGCCTCCTACGAGCAGTACTTC.

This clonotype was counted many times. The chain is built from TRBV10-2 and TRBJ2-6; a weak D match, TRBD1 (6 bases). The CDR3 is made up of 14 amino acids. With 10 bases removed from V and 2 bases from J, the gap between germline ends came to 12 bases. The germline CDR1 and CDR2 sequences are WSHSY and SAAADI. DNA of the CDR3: TGCGCCACGGACCGACAGGCTGGGGCCAACGTCCTGACTTTC. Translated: CATDRQAGANVLTF.

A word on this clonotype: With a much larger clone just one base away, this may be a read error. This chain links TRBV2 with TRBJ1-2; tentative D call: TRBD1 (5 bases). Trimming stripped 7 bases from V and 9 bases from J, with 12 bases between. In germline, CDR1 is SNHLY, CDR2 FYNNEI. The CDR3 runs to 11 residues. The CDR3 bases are TGTGCCAGCAACGCGGGGGGTAGCTACACCTTC. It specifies CASNAGGSYTF.

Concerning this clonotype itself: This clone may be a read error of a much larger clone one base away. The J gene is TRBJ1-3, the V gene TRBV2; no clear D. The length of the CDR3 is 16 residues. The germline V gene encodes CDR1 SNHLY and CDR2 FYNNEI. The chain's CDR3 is CASREARGSSGNTIYF. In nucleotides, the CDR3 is TGTGCCAGCCGTGAAGCGCGAGGGAGCTCAGGAAACACCATATATTTT.

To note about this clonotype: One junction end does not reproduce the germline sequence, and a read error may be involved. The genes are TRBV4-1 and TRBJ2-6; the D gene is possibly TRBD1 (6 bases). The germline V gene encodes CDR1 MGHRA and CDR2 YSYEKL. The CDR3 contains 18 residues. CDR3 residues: CASSQEGTLSSGANVPTF. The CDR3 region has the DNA TGCGCCAGCAGCCAAGAGGGGACATTGAGCTCTGGGGCCAACGTCCCGACTTTC.

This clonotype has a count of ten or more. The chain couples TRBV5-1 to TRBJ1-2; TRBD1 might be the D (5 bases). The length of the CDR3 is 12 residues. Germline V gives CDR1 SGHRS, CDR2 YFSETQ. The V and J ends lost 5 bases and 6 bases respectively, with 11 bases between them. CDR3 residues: CASSPEGNGYTF. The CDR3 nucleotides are TGCGCCAGCAGTCCAGAGGGGAATGGCTACACCTTC.

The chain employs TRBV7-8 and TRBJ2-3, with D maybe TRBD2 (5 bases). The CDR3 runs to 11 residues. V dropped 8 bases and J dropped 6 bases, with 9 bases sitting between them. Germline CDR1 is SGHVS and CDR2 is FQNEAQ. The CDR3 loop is CASARGDTQYF. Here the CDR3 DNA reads TGTGCCAGCGCCAGAGGGGATACGCAGTATTTT.

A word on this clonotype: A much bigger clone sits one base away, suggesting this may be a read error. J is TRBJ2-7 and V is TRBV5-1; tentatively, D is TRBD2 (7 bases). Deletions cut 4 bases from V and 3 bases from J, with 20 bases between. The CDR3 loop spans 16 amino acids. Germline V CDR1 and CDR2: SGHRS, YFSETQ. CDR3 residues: CASSSGAGAGIYEQYF. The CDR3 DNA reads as TGCGCCAGCAGCAGCGGGGCAGGGGCCGGAATCTACGAGCAGTACTTC.

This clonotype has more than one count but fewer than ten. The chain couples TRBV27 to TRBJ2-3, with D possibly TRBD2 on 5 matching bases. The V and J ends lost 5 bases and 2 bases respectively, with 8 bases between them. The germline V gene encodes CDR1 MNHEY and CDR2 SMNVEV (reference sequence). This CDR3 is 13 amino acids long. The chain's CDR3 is CASSKLDTDTQYF. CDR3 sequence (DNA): TGTGCCAGCAGTAAACTAGACACAGATACGCAGTATTTT.

The CDR3 reads CASQTVGGLRSYEQYF. In DNA form, the CDR3 reads TGTGCCAGCCAGACGGTGGGGGGCCTTAGATCCTACGAGCAGTACTTC. The V and J genes are TRBV11-2 and TRBJ2-7; possibly TRBD1 or TRBD2 for D (6 bases each). Trimming pared 8 bases from V and 1 base from J, leaving 21 bases between. CDR3 size: 16 residues. CDR1 SGHAT and CDR2 FQNNGV come from the germline V gene.

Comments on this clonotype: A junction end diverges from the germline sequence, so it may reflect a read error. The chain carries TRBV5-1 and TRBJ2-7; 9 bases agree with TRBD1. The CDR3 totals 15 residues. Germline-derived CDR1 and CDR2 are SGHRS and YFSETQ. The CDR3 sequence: CPSSSSPTGGGEQYF. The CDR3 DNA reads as TGCCCCAGCAGCTCTTCACCGACAGGGGGGGGCGAGCAGTACTTC.

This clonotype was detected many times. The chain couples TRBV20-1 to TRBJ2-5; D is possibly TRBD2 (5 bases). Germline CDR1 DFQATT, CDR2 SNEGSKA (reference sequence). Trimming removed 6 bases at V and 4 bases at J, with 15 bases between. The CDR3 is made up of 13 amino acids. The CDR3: CSAPLAGTETQYF. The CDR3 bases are TGCAGTGCCCCCCTAGCCGGAACAGAGACCCAGTACTTC.

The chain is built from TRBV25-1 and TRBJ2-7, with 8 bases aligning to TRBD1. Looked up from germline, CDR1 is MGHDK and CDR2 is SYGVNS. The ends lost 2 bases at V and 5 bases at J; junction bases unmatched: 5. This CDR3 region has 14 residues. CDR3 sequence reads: CASSEGDRNHEQYF. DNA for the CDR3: TGTGCCAGCAGTGAAGGGGACAGGAACCACGAGCAGTACTTC.

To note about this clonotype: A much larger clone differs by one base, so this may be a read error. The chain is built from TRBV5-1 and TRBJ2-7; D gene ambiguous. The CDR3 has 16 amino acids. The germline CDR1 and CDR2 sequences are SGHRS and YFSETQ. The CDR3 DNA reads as TGCGCCGGCAGCCCAACGCCGGGTTCGTTCCCCTACGAGCAGTACTTC. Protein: CAGSPTPGSFPYEQYF.

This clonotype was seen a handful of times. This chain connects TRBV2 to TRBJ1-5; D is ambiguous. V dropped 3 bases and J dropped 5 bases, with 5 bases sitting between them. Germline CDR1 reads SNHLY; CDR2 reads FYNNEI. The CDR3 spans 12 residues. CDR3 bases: TGTGCCAGCAGTGAGGGGTATCAGCCCCAGCATTTT. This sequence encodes CASSEGYQPQHF.

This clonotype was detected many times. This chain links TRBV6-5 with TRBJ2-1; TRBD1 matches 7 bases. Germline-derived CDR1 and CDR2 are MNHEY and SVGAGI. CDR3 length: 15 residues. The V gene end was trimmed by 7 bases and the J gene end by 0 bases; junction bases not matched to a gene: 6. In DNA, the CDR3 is TGTGCCAGCAAACCGACAGGGAGCTCCTACAATGAGCAGTTCTTC. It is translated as CASKPTGSSYNEQFF.

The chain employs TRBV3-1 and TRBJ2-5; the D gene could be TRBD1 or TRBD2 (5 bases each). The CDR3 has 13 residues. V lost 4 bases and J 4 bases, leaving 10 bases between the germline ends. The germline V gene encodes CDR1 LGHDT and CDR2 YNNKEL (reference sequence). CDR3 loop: CASSRGTGETQYF. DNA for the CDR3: TGTGCCAGCAGCCGAGGGACCGGAGAGACCCAGTACTTC.

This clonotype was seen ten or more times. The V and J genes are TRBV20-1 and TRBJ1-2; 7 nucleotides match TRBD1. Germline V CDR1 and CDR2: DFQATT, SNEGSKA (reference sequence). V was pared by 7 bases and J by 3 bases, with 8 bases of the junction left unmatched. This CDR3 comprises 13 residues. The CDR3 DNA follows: TGCAGTGTTAAGACAGGGTCGGACTATGGCTACACCTTC. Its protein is CSVKTGSDYGYTF.

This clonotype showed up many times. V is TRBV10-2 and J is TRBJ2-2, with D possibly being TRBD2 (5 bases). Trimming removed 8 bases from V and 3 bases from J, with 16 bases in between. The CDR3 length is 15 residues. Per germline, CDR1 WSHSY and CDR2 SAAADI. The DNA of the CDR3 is TGCGCCAGCCCACGGGTCGGGGAACACACCGGGGAGCTGTTTTTT. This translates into CASPRVGEHTGELFF.

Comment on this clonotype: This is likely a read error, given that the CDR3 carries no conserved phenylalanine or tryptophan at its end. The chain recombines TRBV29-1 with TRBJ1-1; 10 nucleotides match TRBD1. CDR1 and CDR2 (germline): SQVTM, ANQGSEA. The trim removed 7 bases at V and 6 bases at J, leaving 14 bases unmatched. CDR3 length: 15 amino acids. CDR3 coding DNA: TGCAGCGCGCTCCCCGGGACAGGGGCCTCCGCTGAAGCTTTCTCT. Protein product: CSALPGTGASAEAFS.

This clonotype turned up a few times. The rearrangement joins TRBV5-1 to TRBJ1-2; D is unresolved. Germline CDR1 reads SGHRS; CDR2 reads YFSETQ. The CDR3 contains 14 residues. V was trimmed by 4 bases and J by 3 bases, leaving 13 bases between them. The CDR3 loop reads CASSETPTHYGYTF. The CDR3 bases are TGCGCCAGCAGCGAAACCCCAACCCACTATGGCTACACCTTC.

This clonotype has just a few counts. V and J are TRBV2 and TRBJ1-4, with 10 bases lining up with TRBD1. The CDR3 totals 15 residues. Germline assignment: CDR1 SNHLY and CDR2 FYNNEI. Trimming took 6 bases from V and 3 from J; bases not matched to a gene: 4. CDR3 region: CASRTGGLANEKLFF. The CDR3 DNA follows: TGTGCCAGCAGGACAGGGGGCCTGGCTAATGAAAAACTGTTTTTT.

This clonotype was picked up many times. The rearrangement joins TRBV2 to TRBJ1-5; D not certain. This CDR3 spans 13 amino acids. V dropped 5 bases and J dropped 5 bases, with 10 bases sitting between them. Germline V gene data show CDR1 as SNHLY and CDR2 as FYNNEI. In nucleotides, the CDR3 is TGTGCCAGCAGTAGAGACCGAGATCAGCCCCAGCATTTT. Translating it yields CASSRDRDQPQHF.